A single sample is the source of the 19 T cell receptor beta chains below, sequenced in a study of blood T cell repertoires in COVID-19. Produced via immunoSEQ multiplex PCR; TCRdb's table is partial and in-frame only. The data hold approximately 250,000 clones, with about 85% observed a single time. Material: peripheral blood. These receptor sequences come from a man in his 60s with acute or convalescent COVID-19.

The V gene is TRBV7-3, the J gene TRBJ2-7; 13 bases are shared with TRBD2. CDR3 length: 20 amino acids. Germline V gives CDR1 SGHTA, CDR2 FQGTGA. J gave up 1 base and V 5 bases, and 17 bases lay outside the gene matches. The CDR3 region is CASSQAGTPGLAGRSYEQYF. The CDR3 coding sequence is TGTGCCAGCAGCCAAGCAGGGACTCCGGGACTAGCGGGGCGGTCCTACGAGCAGTACTTC.

The gene calls are TRBV19 and TRBJ2-2; 9 positions match TRBD2. Germline-derived CDR1 and CDR2 are LNHDA and SQIVND (reference sequence). This CDR3 contains 16 residues. The J segment lost 6 bases and the V segment lost 3 bases, leaving 8 bases of the junction unmatched. In nucleotides, the CDR3 is TGTGCCAGTAGTATCGTTAGCGGGAGTTCCCCCGGGGAGCTGTTTTTT. Its protein is CASSIVSGSSPGELFF.

This clone was detected a few times. This sequence joins TRBV11-2 and TRBJ1-1; the D gene is possibly TRBD1 (5 bases). V lost 1 base, J lost 5 bases, and 14 bases lay in between. The CDR3 length is 15 residues. The germline CDR1 and CDR2 sequences are SGHAT and FQNNGV. In nucleotides, the CDR3 is TGTGCCAGCAGCTTAGTCCTGCAGGGAGGTACTGAAGCTTTCTTT. Its protein product is CASSLVLQGGTEAFF.

The chain is built from TRBV7-6 and TRBJ2-7; 11 bases agree with TRBD2. Per germline, CDR1 SGHVS and CDR2 FNYEAQ. V dropped 5 bases and J dropped 3; count of bases not matched to a gene: 6. The CDR3 has 15 residues. The CDR3 sequence is CASSPATSGSYEQYF. As DNA, the CDR3 is TGTGCCAGCAGCCCCGCAACTAGCGGGAGCTACGAGCAGTACTTC.

This chain joins TRBV13 and TRBJ2-2; D unresolved. V was trimmed by 5 bases and J by 5 bases, leaving 15 bases between them. The CDR3 extends over 15 amino acids. Looked up from germline, CDR1 is PRHDT and CDR2 is FYEKMQ (reference sequence). The CDR3: CASSLQPSRTGELFF. CDR3 in DNA: TGTGCCAGCAGCCTTCAGCCCTCGAGGACCGGGGAGCTGTTTTTT.

CDR3 DNA sequence: TGTGCCAGCAGTTACTCGGGACAGGCGGGCTACGAGCAGTACTTC. It translates to CASSYSGQAGYEQYF. The genes are TRBV6-5 and TRBJ2-7, with 8 bases that match TRBD1. The CDR3 sequence is 15 residues long. In germline, CDR1 is MNHEY, CDR2 SVGAGI. Trimming cost V 0 bases and J 3 bases; bases outside gene matches: 4.

This sequence joins TRBV7-8 and TRBJ1-1; D is ambiguous. CDR1 and CDR2 from the germline V gene are SGHVS and FQNEAQ. The ends were cut back, 7 bases at V and 1 base at J, with 13 bases in the middle. CDR3 length: 14 residues. CDR3 residues: CASTPLSRNTEAFF. CDR3 nucleotide sequence: TGTGCCAGCACCCCTCTCTCCCGGAACACTGAAGCTTTCTTT.

The chain joins TRBV2 to TRBJ2-1, with a tentative D call TRBD1 (5 bases). Germline CDR1 SNHLY, CDR2 FYNNEI. Trimming cost V 9 bases and J 4 bases, with 16 bases left between them. The CDR3 spans 14 residues. Here the CDR3 reads CASKDRSPYNEQFF. In DNA, the CDR3 is TGTGCCAGTAAAGACAGATCACCTTACAATGAGCAGTTCTTC.

The chain carries TRBV6-6 and TRBJ2-7; TRBD1 is a possible D gene (5 bases). This CDR3 has 14 residues. CDR1 and CDR2 (germline): MNHNY, SVGAGI (reference sequence). V was trimmed by 4 bases and J by 7 bases, leaving 17 bases between them. The chain's CDR3 is CASSSAIQGSEQYF. For the CDR3, the DNA is TGTGCCAGCAGTTCGGCAATTCAGGGCTCTGAGCAGTACTTC.

The chain uses TRBV20-1 and TRBJ2-1; maybe TRBD2 (6 bases). Germline assignment: CDR1 DFQATT and CDR2 SNEGSKA (reference sequence). This CDR3 contains 11 residues. The germline V and J ends were trimmed by 6 bases and 7 bases, with 10 bases remaining between them. The CDR3 DNA sequence: TGCAGTGCAACGGGACTGAATGAGCAGTTCTTC. Translation gives CSATGLNEQFF.

This chain joins TRBV5-5 and TRBJ1-6; D perhaps matches TRBD1 (6 bases). Trimming shortened V by 0 bases and J by 6 bases, and 13 bases separated the two germline ends. This CDR3 region has 16 residues. The germline V gene has CDR1 SGHKS and CDR2 YYEKEE (reference sequence). CDR3 residues: CASSLGAFRGNSPLHF. The CDR3 nucleotides are TGTGCCAGCAGCTTGGGAGCTTTCAGGGGTAATTCACCCCTCCACTTT.

This sequence joins TRBV30 and TRBJ2-1; 7 bases agree with TRBD2. Per germline, CDR1 GTSNPN and CDR2 SVGIG (reference sequence). J lost 6 bases, V lost 2 bases, and 7 bases had no gene match. The CDR3 has 14 amino acids. DNA of the CDR3: TGTGCCTGGAGTTTTCGGACTAGAGGCAATGAGCAGTTCTTC. This codes for CAWSFRTRGNEQFF.

V gene TRBV18 combines with J gene TRBJ2-5, with D unclear. Germline V CDR1 and CDR2: KGHSH, LQKENI. There are 16 residues in the CDR3. V dropped 5 bases and J dropped 1 base, with 17 bases sitting between them. CDR3 sequence: CASSTRIGRSQETQYF. The CDR3 DNA reads TGTGCCAGCTCAACCCGAATTGGCAGGTCCCAAGAGACCCAGTACTTC. Looking up the rest from reference TRBV18 and TRBJ2-5 gives the full variable domain: NAGVMQNPRHLVRRRGQEARLRCSPMKGHSHVYWYRQLPEEGLKFMVYLQKENIIDESGMPKERFSAEFPKEGPSILRIQQVVRGDSAAYFCASSTRIGRSQETQYFGPGTRLLVL.

CDR3 bases: TGCAGCGTCCCCCGGCCCATCGAGGGAGAGACCCAGTACTTC. Translated: CSVPRPIEGETQYF. V gene TRBV29-1 combines with J gene TRBJ2-5; TRBD2 is a possible D gene (5 bases). With 6 bases removed from V and 4 bases from J, the gap between germline ends came to 18 bases. The CDR3 loop spans 14 amino acids. The V gene's germline CDR1 is SQVTM and CDR2 ANQGSEA.

The chain links TRBV11-2 to TRBJ2-7; 9 positions match TRBD2. Unmatched junction bases numbered 5, after V lost 5 bases and J lost 0 bases. Looked up from germline, CDR1 is SGHAT and CDR2 is FQNNGV. This CDR3 has 15 amino acids. The CDR3, as DNA: TGTGCCAGCAGCCCAACTAGCGGGCTCTCCTACGAGCAGTACTTC. It codes for CASSPTSGLSYEQYF.

Turning to this clone: Other DNA sequences of this sample code for an identical CDR3. The chain recombines TRBV12-3 or TRBV12-4 with TRBJ2-7, with a tentative D call TRBD2 (5 bases). The V and J ends lost 5 bases and 4 bases respectively, with 12 bases between them. This CDR3 spans 13 amino acids. Written as DNA, the CDR3 is TGTGCCAGCAGTAGGGAGTCCGCTTACGAGCAGTACTTC. Protein sequence: CASSRESAYEQYF.

The V and J genes are TRBV28 and TRBJ1-5; D uncertain. Trimming stripped 7 bases from V and 2 bases from J, with 18 bases between. The CDR3 loop spans 16 amino acids. Germline loops: CDR1 MDHEN, CDR2 SYDVKM. CDR3 in amino acids: CASIPGEGNGNQPQHF. CDR3 in DNA: TGTGCCAGCATCCCCGGGGAAGGGAATGGCAATCAGCCCCAGCATTTT.

This rearrangement joins TRBV9 to TRBJ2-1, with 9 positions matching TRBD1. Germline CDR1 reads SGDLS; CDR2 reads YYNGEE. CDR3 length: 16 amino acids. J was trimmed by 7 bases and V by 0 bases; bases with no gene match: 8. CDR3 sequence: CASSVGAGQGWNEQFF. The CDR3 coding sequence is TGTGCCAGCAGCGTAGGGGCAGGACAGGGGTGGAATGAGCAGTTCTTC.

V usage is TRBV5-1 and J usage is TRBJ2-2; 7 bases are a match to TRBD2. The CDR3 consists of 15 residues. The trim removed 4 bases at V and 6 bases at J, leaving 9 bases unmatched. From germline, CDR1 is SGHRS and CDR2 YFSETQ. CDR3 DNA sequence: TGCGCCAGCAGCCCCGAGGCGGGGGAAGCCGGGGAGCTGTTTTTT. Protein product: CASSPEAGEAGELFF.